The entry that follows covers one T cell receptor beta chain sequence. The antigen is not known. The CDR3 has 17 residues. The V segment lost 5 bases and the J segment 2 bases; nucleotides outside the gene matches: 10. CDR1 and CDR2 (germline): LNHDA, SQIVND (reference sequence). This table comes from immunoSEQ multiplex PCR, and its TCRdb copy is limited to in-frame clones, with some not included. The table records about 160,000 clones, nearly 90% of them present only once. The sample belongs to a study of cytomegalovirus exposure and HLA in healthy donors. Findings and limits, study-wide: A later analysis found first-cohort TCR clusters tended to co-occur in the 130 or so validation repertoires. The study put 150 or so TCR beta chains on its list as cytomegalovirus-associated.

This clonotype was obtained from a woman aged 18-29 years in good health and CMV-seropositive. The sequencing input was PBMCs. The chain links TRBV19 to TRBJ2-1; the match to TRBD2 covers 9 bases. The CDR3 loop reads CASSVSLAGVPYNEQFF. In DNA form, the CDR3 reads TGTGCCAGTAGTGTCTCCTTAGCGGGAGTGCCCTACAATGAGCAGTTCTTC. Full variable domain (missing parts from reference TRBV19 and TRBJ2-1): DGGITQSPKYLFRKEGQNVTLSCEQNLNHDAMYWYRQDPGQGLRLIYYSQIVNDFQKGDIAEGYSVSREKKESFPLTVTSAQKNPTAFYLCASSVSLAGVPYNEQFFGPGTRLTVL.